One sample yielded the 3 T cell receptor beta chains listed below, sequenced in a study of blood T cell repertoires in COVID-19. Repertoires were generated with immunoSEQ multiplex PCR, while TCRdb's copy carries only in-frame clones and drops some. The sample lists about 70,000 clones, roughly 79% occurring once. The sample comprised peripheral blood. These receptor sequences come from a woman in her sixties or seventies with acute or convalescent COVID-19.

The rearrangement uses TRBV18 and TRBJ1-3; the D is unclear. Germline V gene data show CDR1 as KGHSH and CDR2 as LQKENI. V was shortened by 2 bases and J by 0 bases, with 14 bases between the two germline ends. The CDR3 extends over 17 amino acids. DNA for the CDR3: TGTGCCAGCTCACCAAGTCACGCACAAATCTCTGGAAACACCATATATTTT. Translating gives CASSPSHAQISGNTIYF.

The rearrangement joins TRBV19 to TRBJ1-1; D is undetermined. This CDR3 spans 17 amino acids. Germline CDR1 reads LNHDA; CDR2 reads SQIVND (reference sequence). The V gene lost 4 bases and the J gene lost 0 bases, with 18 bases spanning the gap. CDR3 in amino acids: CASSRIRDGNMNTEAFF. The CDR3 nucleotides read TGTGCCAGTAGTAGGATAAGAGACGGGAACATGAACACTGAAGCTTTCTTT.

This CDR3 is CASSRGTDYEQYF. CDR3 in DNA: TGCGCCAGCAGCCGTGGGACAGACTACGAGCAGTACTTC. V is TRBV4-1 and J is TRBJ2-7, with TRBD1 identical over 7 bases. The junction had 3 bases not matched to a gene; V was cut back by 4 bases and J by 3 bases. The germline V gene encodes CDR1 MGHRA and CDR2 YSYEKL. The CDR3 runs to 13 residues.